The clone carrying this TCR beta chain was counted a single time. Its antigen is unknown. This sample was included in a study of siplizumab effects on memory and regulatory T cells. Notes on the study in general: The alloreactive clones that mapped to unstimulated subsets made up only a minor fraction.

Assays captured 10^5 or so TCR templates per sample. Some clones are missing from TCRdb's copy, which holds only in-frame ones; the method was immunoSEQ multiplex PCR. Of approximately 68,000 clones in the sample, about 90% were seen once. The CDR3 runs to 17 residues. CDR1 is ENHRY and CDR2 is SYGVKD in the germline V gene. Trimming removed 2 bases from V and 6 bases from J; junction bases left unmatched: 8. This sequence joins TRBV10-3 and TRBJ2-1; 12 bases are a match to TRBD2. What was sequenced was CD8+ T cells sorted from blood. The sequence was collected from a human donor in good health. The CDR3 loop is CAISETTSGRKGNEQFF. The CDR3 DNA sequence: TGTGCCATCAGTGAGACTACTAGCGGGAGGAAGGGCAATGAGCAGTTCTTC.